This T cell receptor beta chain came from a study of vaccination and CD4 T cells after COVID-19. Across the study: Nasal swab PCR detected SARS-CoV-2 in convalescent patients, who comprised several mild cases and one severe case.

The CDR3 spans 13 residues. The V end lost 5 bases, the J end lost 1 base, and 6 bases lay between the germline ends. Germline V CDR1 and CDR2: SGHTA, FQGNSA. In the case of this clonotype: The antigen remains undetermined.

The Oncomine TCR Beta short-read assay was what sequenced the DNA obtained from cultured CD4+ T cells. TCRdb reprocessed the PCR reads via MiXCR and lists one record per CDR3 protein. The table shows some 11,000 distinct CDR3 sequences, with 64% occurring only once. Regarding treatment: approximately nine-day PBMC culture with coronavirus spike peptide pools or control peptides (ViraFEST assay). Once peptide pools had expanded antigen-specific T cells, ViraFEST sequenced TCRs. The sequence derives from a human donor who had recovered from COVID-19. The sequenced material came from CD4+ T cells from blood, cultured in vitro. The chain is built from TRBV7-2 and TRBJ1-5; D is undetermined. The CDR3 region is CASSRWSNQPQHF. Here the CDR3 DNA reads TGTGCCAGCAGCCGCTGGAGCAATCAGCCCCAGCATTTT. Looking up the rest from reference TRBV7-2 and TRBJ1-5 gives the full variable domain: GAGVSQSPSNKVTEKGKDVELRCDPISGHTALYWYRQSLGQGLEFLIYFQGNSAPDKSGLPSDRFSAERTGGSVSTLTIQRTQQEDSAVYLCASSRWSNQPQHFGDGTRLSIL.